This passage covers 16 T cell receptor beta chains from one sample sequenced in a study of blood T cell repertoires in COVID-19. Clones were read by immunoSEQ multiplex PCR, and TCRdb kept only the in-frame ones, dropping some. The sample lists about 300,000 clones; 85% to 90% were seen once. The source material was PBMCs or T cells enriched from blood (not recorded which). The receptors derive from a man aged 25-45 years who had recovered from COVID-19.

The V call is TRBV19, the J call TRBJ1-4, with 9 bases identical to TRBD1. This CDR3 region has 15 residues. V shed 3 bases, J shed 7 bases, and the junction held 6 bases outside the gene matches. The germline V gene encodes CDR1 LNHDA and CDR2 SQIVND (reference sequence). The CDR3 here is CASSMTGTGSEKLFF. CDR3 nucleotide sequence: TGTGCCAGTAGTATGACCGGGACAGGGAGTGAAAAACTGTTTTTT.

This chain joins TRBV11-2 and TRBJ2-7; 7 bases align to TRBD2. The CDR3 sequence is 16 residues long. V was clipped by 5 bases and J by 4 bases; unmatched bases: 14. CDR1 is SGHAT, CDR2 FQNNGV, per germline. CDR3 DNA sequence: TGTGCCAGCAGCCCCCCGGGGAGGGGAGGTTCGTACGAGCAGTACTTC. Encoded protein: CASSPPGRGGSYEQYF.

The CDR3 nucleotides read TGTGCCAGCAGCGGGTCGGGACATAGCTCCTACGAGCAGTACTTC. Amino acid sequence: CASSGSGHSSYEQYF. The rearrangement joins TRBV5-4 to TRBJ2-7; D is possibly TRBD1 (6 bases). The CDR3 is 15 amino acids. CDR1 is SGHNT and CDR2 is YYREEE in the germline V gene (reference sequence). V gave up 4 bases and J gave up 0 bases, with 14 bases separating them.

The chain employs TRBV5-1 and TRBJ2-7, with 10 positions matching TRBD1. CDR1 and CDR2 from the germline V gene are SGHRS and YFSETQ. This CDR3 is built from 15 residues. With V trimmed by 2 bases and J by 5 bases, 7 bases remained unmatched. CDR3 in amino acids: CASSFADRGLNEQYF. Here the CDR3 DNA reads TGCGCCAGCAGCTTCGCTGACAGGGGGCTCAACGAGCAGTACTTC.

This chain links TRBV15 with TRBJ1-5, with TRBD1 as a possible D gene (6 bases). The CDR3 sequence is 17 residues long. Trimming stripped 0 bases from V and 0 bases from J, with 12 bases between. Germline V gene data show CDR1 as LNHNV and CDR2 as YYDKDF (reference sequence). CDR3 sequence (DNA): TGTGCCACCAGCAGAGATCAGGGACATAATAGCAATCAGCCCCAGCATTTT. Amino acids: CATSRDQGHNSNQPQHF.

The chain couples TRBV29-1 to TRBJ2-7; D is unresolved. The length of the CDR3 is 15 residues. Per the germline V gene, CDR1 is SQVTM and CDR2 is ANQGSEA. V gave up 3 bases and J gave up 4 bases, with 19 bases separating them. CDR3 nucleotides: TGCAGCGTTGAGTCCGCGGCAGAATCCTTTTACGAGCAGTACTTC. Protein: CSVESAAESFYEQYF.

The CDR3 bases are TGCGCCAGCAGCTTGGATGGCAGGTCAGATACGCAGTATTTT. It yields the protein CASSLDGRSDTQYF. This chain joins TRBV5-1 and TRBJ2-3; D gene ambiguous. With 0 bases removed from V and 4 bases from J, the gap between germline ends came to 9 bases. The CDR3 spans 14 residues. CDR1 is SGHRS and CDR2 is YFSETQ in the germline V gene.

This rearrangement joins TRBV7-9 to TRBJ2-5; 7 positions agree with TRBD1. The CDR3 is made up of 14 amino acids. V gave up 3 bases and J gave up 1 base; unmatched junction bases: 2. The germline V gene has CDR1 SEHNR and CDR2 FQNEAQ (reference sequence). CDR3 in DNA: TGTGCCAGCAGCTTCCGGGACAGCCAAGAGACCCAGTACTTC. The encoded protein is CASSFRDSQETQYF.

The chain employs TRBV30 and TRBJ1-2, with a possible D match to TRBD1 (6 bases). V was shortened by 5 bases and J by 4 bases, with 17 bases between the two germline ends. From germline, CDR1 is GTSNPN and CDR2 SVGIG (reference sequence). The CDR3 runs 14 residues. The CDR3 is CAWDPGQMAYGYTF. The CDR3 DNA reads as TGTGCCTGGGATCCGGGACAAATGGCCTATGGCTACACCTTC.

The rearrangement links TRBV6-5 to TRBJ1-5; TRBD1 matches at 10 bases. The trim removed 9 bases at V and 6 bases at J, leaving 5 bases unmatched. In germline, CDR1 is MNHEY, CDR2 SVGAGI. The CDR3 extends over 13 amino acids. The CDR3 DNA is TGTGCCAGAGAAGACAGGGGGCTTCAGCCCCAGCATTTT. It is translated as CAREDRGLQPQHF.

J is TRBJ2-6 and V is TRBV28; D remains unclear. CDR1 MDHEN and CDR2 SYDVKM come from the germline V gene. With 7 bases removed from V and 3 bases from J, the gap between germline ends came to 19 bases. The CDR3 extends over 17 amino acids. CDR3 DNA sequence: TGTGCCAGCACCCAACTGGGTGGCGGAAGTGGGGCCAACGTCCTGACTTTC. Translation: CASTQLGGGSGANVLTF. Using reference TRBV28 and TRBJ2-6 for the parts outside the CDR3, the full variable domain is DVKVTQSSRYLVKRTGEKVFLECVQDMDHENMFWYRQDPGLGLRLIYFSYDVKMKEKGDIPEGYSVSREKKERFSLILESASTNQTSMYLCASTQLGGGSGANVLTFGAGSRLTVL.

CDR3 sequence reads: CASRLGQDGYTF. The DNA for the CDR3 is TGCGCCAGCAGATTAGGACAGGATGGCTACACCTTC. The V and J genes are TRBV10-2 and TRBJ1-2; 7 nucleotides agree with TRBD1. This CDR3 is built from 12 residues. Germline CDR1 is WSHSY and CDR2 is SAAADI. V gave up 6 bases and J gave up 6 bases; unmatched junction bases: 4.

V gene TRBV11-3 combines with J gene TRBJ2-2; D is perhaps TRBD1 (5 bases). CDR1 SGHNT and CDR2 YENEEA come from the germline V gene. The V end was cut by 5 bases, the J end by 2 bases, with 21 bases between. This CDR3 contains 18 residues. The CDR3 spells CASSPGNRWGINTGELFF. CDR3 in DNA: TGTGCCAGCAGCCCAGGGAACCGGTGGGGCATCAACACCGGGGAGCTGTTTTTT. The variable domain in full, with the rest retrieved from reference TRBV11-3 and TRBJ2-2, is EAGVVQSPRYKIIEKKQPVAFWCNPISGHNTLYWYLQNLGQGPELLIRYENEEAVDDSQLPKDRFSAERLKGVDSTLKIQPAELGDSAVYLCASSPGNRWGINTGELFFGEGSRLTVL.

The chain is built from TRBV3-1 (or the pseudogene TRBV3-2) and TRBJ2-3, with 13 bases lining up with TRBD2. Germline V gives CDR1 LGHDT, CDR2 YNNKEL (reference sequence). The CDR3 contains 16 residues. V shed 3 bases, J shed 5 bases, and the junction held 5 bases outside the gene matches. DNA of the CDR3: TGTGCCAGCAGCCATCCCGGACTAGCGGGAGTAGATACGCAGTATTTT. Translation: CASSHPGLAGVDTQYF.

The CDR3 spells CASSNAGLGGEQYF. CDR3 DNA: TGTGCCAGCTCAAACGCGGGACTAGGGGGCGAGCAGTACTTC. The rearrangement joins TRBV18 to TRBJ2-7; TRBD2 matches 8 bases. Germline CDR1 is KGHSH and CDR2 is LQKENI. V lost 5 bases, J lost 6 bases, and 9 bases stayed unmatched. CDR3 length equals 14 residues.

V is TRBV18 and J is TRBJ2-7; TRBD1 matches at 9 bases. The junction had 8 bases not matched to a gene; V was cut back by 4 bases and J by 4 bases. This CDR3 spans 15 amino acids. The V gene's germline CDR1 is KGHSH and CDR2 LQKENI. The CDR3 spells CASSRWTGAQYEQYF. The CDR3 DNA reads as TGTGCCAGCTCACGTTGGACAGGGGCGCAATACGAGCAGTACTTC.